This TCR beta chain was profiled in a study of blood T cell repertoires in COVID-19. Study-wide background: The analysed material was cDNA or gDNA that came from T cells, B-cell-depleted T cells, or PBMCs.

Only in-frame clones appear in the TCRdb table, and some are missing; sequencing was by immunoSEQ multiplex PCR. The repertoire holds approximately 200,000 clones, with 80% to 85% as singletons. Germline V gives CDR1 SGHAT, CDR2 FQNNGV. Trimming took 5 bases from V and 0 from J, leaving 3 bases between them. There are 12 residues in the CDR3. This clone was recorded a few times. In the same sample, other DNA sequences code for this CDR3. Cohorts were determined from participant-reported clinical history. The chain employs TRBV11-2 and TRBJ2-3; D is unresolved. Sequencing was carried out using PBMCs or T cells enriched from blood (not recorded which). The TCR was taken from a man aged 40-49 years who had recovered from COVID-19. The CDR3: CASSPSTDTQYF. CDR3 nucleotide sequence: TGTGCCAGCAGCCCTAGCACAGATACGCAGTATTTT.